This T cell receptor (beta chain) was captured by sequencing in a study of T cell repertoires in cytomegalovirus infection. As for the study in general: Indicated by public TCR beta signatures were CMV infection and matching HLA type.

Losses at the gene ends were 5 bases for V and 6 bases for J; bases not matched to a gene: 8. The CDR3 is 15 residues long. The germline V gene encodes CDR1 MGHRA and CDR2 YSYEKL. This clonotype was seen at least ten times. Its antigen is unidentified. Each CDR3 protein gets one entry after TCRdb re-called the reads with MiXCR. The table has about 260,000 distinct CDR3 sequences, roughly an eighth seen once; the top ten hold around 9%. The study's findings and limits: The ex vivo response showed dominance by HLA-C-restricted CMV-specific TCR beta clonotypes. Cumulative frequency (of public TCR beta family members) identified carriers of CMV plus the relevant HLA.

The origin of this receptor is a human donor in good health (CMV status not recorded). Some clones in this sample may be carry-over from other donors' samples. The chain uses TRBV4-1 and TRBJ1-4, with 8 nucleotides matching TRBD1. The sample was PBMCs. The CDR3 reads CASSYPGGEHEKLFF. In DNA, the CDR3 is TGCGCCAGCAGCTACCCAGGGGGCGAGCATGAAAAACTGTTTTTT.